This entry lists 30 T cell receptor beta chains sequenced from one sample in a study of control samples from healthy donors and cancer patients. Repertoires were generated with immunoSEQ multiplex PCR, while TCRdb's copy carries only in-frame clones and drops some. This table has about 31,000 clones, roughly 94% appearing once. The sequencing input was blood. These receptors were obtained from a man in his sixties in good health.

The rearrangement uses TRBV13 and TRBJ1-1; TRBD1 is a possible D gene (6 bases). V was cut by 1 base and J by 5 bases, with 17 bases left in between. Germline V gives CDR1 PRHDT, CDR2 FYEKMQ (reference sequence). This CDR3 has 16 amino acids. This CDR3 reads CASSLDSKRRGTEAFF. CDR3 nucleotides: TGTGCCAGCAGCTTAGACTCGAAACGAAGGGGGACTGAAGCTTTCTTT.

The table lists this clone with a count of one. The chain employs TRBV9 and TRBJ1-1, with D possibly TRBD1 on 6 matching bases. The length of the CDR3 is 13 residues. Germline loops: CDR1 SGDLS, CDR2 YYNGEE. V dropped 1 base and J dropped 4 bases, with 8 bases sitting between them. CDR3 sequence reads: CASSVPGVTEAFF. CDR3 in DNA: TGTGCCAGCAGCGTACCAGGGGTCACTGAAGCTTTCTTT.

This chain links TRBV30 with TRBJ2-5; TRBD1 aligns across 10 bases. The CDR3 is 17 residues long. In germline, CDR1 is GTSNPN, CDR2 SVGIG (reference sequence). V shed 3 bases, J shed 5 bases, and the junction held 15 bases outside the gene matches. CDR3 in DNA: TGTGCCTGGAGATACTGGGCCGGGACAGGGGTACGGGAGACCCAGTACTTC. It codes for CAWRYWAGTGVRETQYF.

The chain is built from TRBV12-3 or TRBV12-4 and TRBJ1-6, with D unclear. The CDR3 sequence is 11 residues long. Trimming left V 7 bases short and J 11 bases short, with 9 bases between. The CDR3 here is CASNPGTPLHF. As DNA, the CDR3 is TGTGCCAGCAACCCAGGAACACCCCTCCACTTT.

The chain uses TRBV18 and TRBJ2-3, with TRBD2 matching over 8 bases. Germline CDR1 KGHSH, CDR2 LQKENI. Trimming took 1 base from V and 1 from J; bases not matched to a gene: 7. The CDR3 loop spans 17 amino acids. In DNA form, the CDR3 reads TGTGCCAGCTCACCACGGCTTGAACTAGCGGGCACAGATACGCAGTATTTT. Protein: CASSPRLELAGTDTQYF.

The rearrangement links TRBV4-1 to TRBJ1-1; possible D gene TRBD1, 6 bases. Trimming shortened V by 2 bases and J by 5 bases, and 12 bases separated the two germline ends. CDR3 size: 14 residues. Per the germline V gene, CDR1 is MGHRA and CDR2 is YSYEKL. The CDR3 sequence: CASSQITQGTEAFF. The CDR3 region has the DNA TGCGCCAGCAGCCAAATAACTCAGGGGACTGAAGCTTTCTTT.

The table lists this clone with a count of one. The chain links TRBV24-1 to TRBJ2-7; 9 bases align to TRBD1. The V gene's germline CDR1 is KGHDR and CDR2 SFDVKD. This CDR3 contains 17 residues. Germline trimming cut 1 base from V and 6 bases from J; bases unmatched to any gene: 12. The CDR3 here is CATSDLGGWQGQGEQYF. The CDR3 region has the DNA TGTGCCACCAGTGATTTAGGTGGGTGGCAGGGACAGGGCGAGCAGTACTTC.

The chain recombines TRBV9 with TRBJ1-6; 8 bases are shared with TRBD1. CDR1 is SGDLS and CDR2 is YYNGEE in the germline V gene. With 0 bases clipped from V and 16 bases from J, the junction kept 6 bases outside the gene matches. The CDR3 spans 13 residues. CDR3 amino acids: CASSVEGTGLLHF. CDR3 coding DNA: TGTGCCAGCAGCGTAGAGGGGACAGGACTTCTCCACTTT.

V and J are TRBV5-1 and TRBJ2-7; 7 positions agree with TRBD1. CDR1 and CDR2 (germline): SGHRS, YFSETQ. Germline trimming cut 4 bases from V and 0 bases from J; bases unmatched to any gene: 4. This CDR3 spans 14 amino acids. CDR3 in DNA: TGCGCCAGCAGCCACGACAGGGTCTCCTACGAGCAGTACTTC. Its protein product is CASSHDRVSYEQYF.

The chain employs TRBV7-3 and TRBJ2-2, with TRBD2 identical over 13 bases. V lost 3 bases and J lost 4; bases outside the gene matches: 5. This CDR3 has 17 amino acids. CDR1 and CDR2 (germline): SGHTA, FQGTGA. Written as DNA, the CDR3 is TGTGCCAGCAGCTTGGGACTAGCGGGGTCGGGCACCGGGGAGCTGTTTTTT. It yields the protein CASSLGLAGSGTGELFF.

This chain connects TRBV5-1 to TRBJ1-1; 12 bases are shared with TRBD1. The germline V gene encodes CDR1 SGHRS and CDR2 YFSETQ. There are 17 residues in the CDR3. The V segment lost 5 bases and the J segment 4 bases; nucleotides outside the gene matches: 12. For the CDR3, the DNA is TGCGCCAGCAGGGTGGGGACAGGGGGCGAGTGGGGCACTGAAGCTTTCTTT. This codes for CASRVGTGGEWGTEAFF.

This rearrangement joins TRBV27 to TRBJ2-7, with D possibly TRBD1 on 6 matching bases. This CDR3 contains 13 residues. The germline gives CDR1 MNHEY, CDR2 SMNVEV (reference sequence). Trimming took off 3 bases at V and 5 bases at J, with 11 bases between the two ends. The CDR3 DNA follows: TGTGCCAGCAGTTTTTCCAGGGGCAACGAGCAGTACTTC. Residues: CASSFSRGNEQYF.

The table lists this clone with a count of one. This chain uses TRBV10-3 with TRBJ2-1, with a tentative D call TRBD2 (7 bases). Looked up from germline, CDR1 is ENHRY and CDR2 is SYGVKD. Trimming pared 2 bases from V and 7 bases from J, leaving 15 bases between. This CDR3 has 15 amino acids. For the CDR3, the DNA is TGTGCCATCAGTGAGGGGGGGGCCACCCTGAATGAGCAGTTCTTC. Its protein product is CAISEGGATLNEQFF.

This chain connects TRBV27 to TRBJ1-4; the D gene is possibly TRBD1 (6 bases). This CDR3 spans 16 amino acids. CDR1 is MNHEY, CDR2 SMNVEV, per germline (reference sequence). The V gene lost 6 bases and the J gene lost 6 bases, with 20 bases spanning the gap. This CDR3 is CASRRALGGGDEKLFF. CDR3 in DNA: TGTGCCAGCAGGCGCGCCTTAGGAGGGGGGGATGAAAAACTGTTTTTT.

Note on this clone: At the DNA level, this CDR3 is encoded by other sequences in the same sample as well. J is TRBJ2-7 and V is TRBV4-3; D could derive from TRBD1 or TRBD2 (6 bases each). The length of the CDR3 is 16 residues. The V end was cut by 0 bases, the J end by 1 base, with 13 bases between. Germline loops: CDR1 LGHNA, CDR2 YSLEER. In nucleotides, the CDR3 is TGCGCCAGCAGCCAAGAACCGGGGGCCCTTTCCTACGAGCAGTACTTC. It codes for CASSQEPGALSYEQYF.

The chain is built from TRBV28 and TRBJ1-2, with D perhaps TRBD1 (5 bases). V was shortened by 4 bases and J by 13 bases, with 19 bases between the two germline ends. CDR3 length equals 13 residues. Germline CDR1 and CDR2: MDHEN and SYDVKM. CDR3 nucleotide sequence: TGTGCCAGCAGTTCTCCACCAGGAGAGGGACCCACCTTC. Translation gives CASSSPPGEGPTF.

V and J are TRBV5-1 and TRBJ1-1; 7 bases are shared with TRBD1. The CDR3 contains 13 residues. Trimming at V came to 4 bases and at J to 5 bases, leaving 5 bases not matched to a gene. The germline V gene has CDR1 SGHRS and CDR2 YFSETQ. Here the CDR3 reads CASSQPGGTEAFF. In DNA form, the CDR3 reads TGCGCCAGCAGCCAACCAGGGGGGACTGAAGCTTTCTTT.

This clone was seen only a few times. V and J are TRBV5-1 and TRBJ2-1, with TRBD2 matching 11 bases. The CDR3 runs to 16 residues. Germline-derived CDR1 and CDR2 are SGHRS and YFSETQ. Trimming at V came to 4 bases and at J to 7 bases, leaving 10 bases not matched to a gene. The CDR3 spells CASSPTTSGGTNEQFF. The CDR3 nucleotides are TGCGCCAGCAGCCCCACCACTAGCGGGGGTACGAATGAGCAGTTCTTC.

The genes are TRBV5-6 and TRBJ1-2; a possible D gene is TRBD1 (5 bases). Deletions cut 4 bases from V and 3 bases from J, with 16 bases between. The CDR3 consists of 15 residues. CDR1 and CDR2 from the germline V gene are SGHDT and YYEEEE. CDR3: CASSPRRGSDYGYTF. Written as DNA, the CDR3 is TGTGCCAGCAGCCCCCGGAGGGGCTCGGACTATGGCTACACCTTC. Looking up the rest from reference TRBV5-6 and TRBJ1-2 gives the full variable domain: DAGVTQSPTHLIKTRGQQVTLRCSPKSGHDTVSWYQQALGQGPQFIFQYYEEEERQRGNFPDRFSGHQFPNYSSELNVNALLLGDSALYLCASSPRRGSDYGYTFGSGTRLTVV.

J is TRBJ2-5 and V is TRBV11-3, with 9 positions matching TRBD1. From germline, CDR1 is SGHNT and CDR2 YENEEA. The CDR3 extends over 18 amino acids. Trimming took 5 bases from V and 1 from J; bases not matched to a gene: 14. CDR3 sequence: CASSIRGTGKPLQETQYF. As DNA, the CDR3 is TGTGCCAGCAGCATTCGCGGGACAGGGAAACCTCTCCAAGAGACCCAGTACTTC. Drawing the rest from reference TRBV11-3 and TRBJ2-5, the complete variable domain is EAGVVQSPRYKIIEKKQPVAFWCNPISGHNTLYWYLQNLGQGPELLIRYENEEAVDDSQLPKDRFSAERLKGVDSTLKIQPAELGDSAVYLCASSIRGTGKPLQETQYFGPGTRLLVL.

The chain couples TRBV6-5 to TRBJ1-5, with D hard to call. The CDR3 totals 13 residues. The ends were cut back, 0 bases at V and 7 bases at J, with 7 bases in the middle. Germline CDR1 and CDR2: MNHEY and SVGAGI. CDR3 DNA: TGTGCCAGCAGTTACTCGGAGGGCCAGCCCCAGCATTTT. It codes for CASSYSEGQPQHF.

In this sample, this clone turned up a few times. J is TRBJ1-1 and V is TRBV5-6, with D maybe TRBD1 (5 bases). The V end was cut by 6 bases, the J end by 4 bases, with 7 bases between. The CDR3 length is 11 residues. The germline CDR1 and CDR2 sequences are SGHDT and YYEEEE. DNA for the CDR3: TGTGCCAGCATGGGGGTCACTGAAGCTTTCTTT. It encodes CASMGVTEAFF.

The chain joins TRBV7-8 to TRBJ2-3; 11 positions match TRBD2. The CDR3 covers 16 residues. V shed 5 bases and J 7 bases; nucleotides not matched to a gene: 11. Germline V gives CDR1 SGHVS, CDR2 FQNEAQ. CDR3 region: CASSDSLAGGRYTQYF. The CDR3 bases are TGTGCCAGCAGCGACTCCCTAGCGGGGGGCCGATATACGCAGTATTTT.

Comments on this clone: The same CDR3 also results from other DNA sequences found in this sample. V usage is TRBV10-3 and J usage is TRBJ2-3; 12 nucleotides align to TRBD2. Trimming cost V 11 bases and J 3 bases; bases outside gene matches: 9. CDR3 size: 15 residues. Germline V lookup: CDR1 ENHRY, CDR2 SYGVKD. CDR3 nucleotides: TGTGCCTCTAGCGGGGGGGCGGGGGGAACAGATACGCAGTATTTT. Its translation is CASSGGAGGTDTQYF.

This sequence joins TRBV7-9 and TRBJ2-3; 14 bases align to TRBD2. Germline CDR1 is SEHNR and CDR2 is FQNEAQ (reference sequence). The ends lost 5 bases at V and 4 bases at J; junction bases unmatched: 11. The CDR3 has 18 amino acids. In nucleotides, the CDR3 is TGTGCCAGCAGCCCGGGACTAGCGGGGGTCCGCGGCGCAGATACGCAGTATTTT. As protein: CASSPGLAGVRGADTQYF.

The chain combines TRBV6-5 with TRBJ2-1; D is possibly TRBD2 (5 bases). The germline gives CDR1 MNHEY, CDR2 SVGAGI. With 6 bases removed from V and 6 bases from J, the gap between germline ends came to 12 bases. This CDR3 has 13 residues. This chain's CDR3 is CASRLDLSNEQFF. CDR3 bases: TGTGCCAGCAGGCTGGACTTATCCAATGAGCAGTTCTTC.

The CDR3 spells CAWSVRADTQYF. CDR3 DNA: TGTGCCTGGAGTGTACGGGCCGATACGCAGTATTTT. The rearrangement links TRBV30 to TRBJ2-3; D uncertain. Trimming stripped 0 bases from V and 6 bases from J, with 7 bases between. This CDR3 spans 12 amino acids. The V gene's germline CDR1 is GTSNPN and CDR2 SVGIG (reference sequence).

The chain couples TRBV18 to TRBJ1-4, with D uncertain. The length of the CDR3 is 17 residues. V was shortened by 0 bases and J by 3 bases, with 14 bases between the two germline ends. Looked up from germline, CDR1 is KGHSH and CDR2 is LQKENI. The CDR3, as DNA: TGTGCCAGCTCACCACCGGACGGACGATCACCTAATGAAAAACTGTTTTTT. Protein product: CASSPPDGRSPNEKLFF.

The J gene is TRBJ1-1, the V gene TRBV5-6, with a possible D match to TRBD1 (6 bases). The CDR3 runs to 14 residues. V gave up 3 bases and J gave up 0 bases, with 9 bases separating them. Germline V gene sequence: CDR1 SGHDT, CDR2 YYEEEE. CDR3 sequence: CASSSTGLNTEAFF. CDR3 bases: TGTGCCAGCAGCTCTACAGGGCTGAACACTGAAGCTTTCTTT. The variable domain in full, with the rest retrieved from reference TRBV5-6 and TRBJ1-1, is DAGVTQSPTHLIKTRGQQVTLRCSPKSGHDTVSWYQQALGQGPQFIFQYYEEEERQRGNFPDRFSGHQFPNYSSELNVNALLLGDSALYLCASSSTGLNTEAFFGQGTRLTVV.

The chain couples TRBV6-6 to TRBJ2-3; 7 nucleotides agree with TRBD2. This CDR3 contains 17 residues. CDR1 is MNHNY, CDR2 SVGAGI, per germline (reference sequence). V gave up 5 bases and J gave up 0 bases; unmatched junction bases: 11. CDR3 sequence: CASSPQPSGDSTDTQYF. The CDR3 DNA reads TGTGCCAGCAGTCCCCAACCTAGCGGAGATAGCACAGATACGCAGTATTTT.